This T cell receptor beta chain was profiled in a study of shared clonotypes between healthy human individuals. The overall study: Donors had three CD4 naive, three CD4 memory, two CD8 naive and one CD8 memory plate apiece.

Partitioning of CD4+ cells yielded a CD45RA+ naive subset and a CD45RA-negative memory subset. Each sorted subset replicate got 200 ng genomic DNA, 25,000 to 35,000 genomes. Per the study methods: ImmunoSEQ yielded junction-only sequences lacking quality scores, so filtering differed. This table comes from immunoSEQ multiplex PCR, and its TCRdb copy is limited to in-frame clones, with some not included. V, J and clone size are taken as reported in that table, and D and trimming were inferred from the DNA itself. Of about 770,000 clones in the sample, 72% were seen once. This sequence was found in a woman in her 30s in good health. Specimen: memory CD4+ T cells sorted from blood. The subset denotes: CD45RA-negative fraction.

The CDR3 DNA follows: TGTGCCAGCAGCCCCGGGACTAGCGGGGTATACGAGCAGTACTTC. As protein: CASSPGTSGVYEQYF. The V and J genes are TRBV2 and TRBJ2-7; 13 bases line up with TRBD2. This CDR3 is built from 15 residues. V was pared by 6 bases and J by 4 bases, with 6 bases of the junction left unmatched. Looked up from germline, CDR1 is SNHLY and CDR2 is FYNNEI.